This TCR beta chain was identified during a study of response to subunit inactivated influenza vaccine. General study points: It was suggested by the authors that few new T cells are recruited by each seasonal influenza vaccination.

On this clonotype: Its antigen remains unidentified.

One entry per CDR3 protein results from TCRdb running MiXCR on the RT-PCR reads. This sample has 800,000 or so distinct CDR3 sequences; approximately 22% occur once, and the top ten carry about a tenth. The CDR3 loop spans 18 amino acids. The V and J ends lost 1 base and 8 bases, in that order; junction bases with no gene match: 11. Germline V gene data show CDR1 as LGHNA and CDR2 as YNFKEQ. This TCR was sampled from a man aged 45-60 years who received an inactivated influenza vaccine. The material was PBMCs from blood, obtained more than 4 days after vaccination. The chain links TRBV4-2 to TRBJ2-1, with 13 positions matching TRBD2. The CDR3 DNA reads TGTGCCAGCAGCCAAGCCGATAGGATGACTAGCGGGAGGCATGAGCAGTTCTTC. Encoded protein: CASSQADRMTSGRHEQFF.